These 19 T cell receptor beta chains originate from one sample sequenced in a study of blood T cells in healthy people across ages. Sample-barcoded 5' priming and a J-beta primer mix drove a second PCR of about 6 to 12 cycles. TCRdb reprocessed the 5' RACE reads via MiXCR and lists one record per CDR3 protein. Of about 400,000 distinct CDR3 sequences listed, 45% to 65% were seen once; the top ten hold under 65%. Sequencing input: blood. The source of these receptors is a man in his sixties in good health.

The chain combines TRBV11-3 with TRBJ1-1; TRBD1 is a possible D gene (5 bases). V dropped 5 bases and J dropped 6 bases, with 10 bases sitting between them. This CDR3 region has 12 residues. Germline CDR1 and CDR2: SGHNT and YENEEA. Here the CDR3 reads CASSRGEAEAFF. In nucleotides, the CDR3 is TGTGCCAGCAGCAGGGGTGAGGCTGAAGCTTTCTTT.

This clonotype was seen only once. The chain joins TRBV3-1 to TRBJ2-3; 9 bases match TRBD2. Germline V gives CDR1 LGHDT, CDR2 YNNKEL (reference sequence). The trim removed 4 bases at V and 2 bases at J, leaving 7 bases unmatched. The CDR3 is 16 residues long. CDR3 sequence (DNA): TGTGCCAGCAGCCGAAATCTAGCGGGAAACACAGATACGCAGTATTTT. Translation gives CASSRNLAGNTDTQYF.

This rearrangement joins TRBV6-5 to TRBJ2-7, with D hard to call. The CDR3 extends over 15 amino acids. V was pared by 0 bases and J by 3 bases, with 12 bases between. Germline CDR1 reads MNHEY; CDR2 reads SVGAGI. The CDR3 nucleotides read TGTGCCAGCAGTTACTCCTGGACCGCAGGCTACGAGCAGTACTTC. Amino acids: CASSYSWTAGYEQYF.

The chain joins TRBV9 to TRBJ1-2; the D gene is possibly TRBD1 (6 bases). V was shortened by 3 bases and J by 7 bases, with 16 bases between the two germline ends. Germline V gene data show CDR1 as SGDLS and CDR2 as YYNGEE. The CDR3 is 14 residues long. The CDR3: CASSGDTVSSGYTF. CDR3 DNA: TGTGCCAGCAGCGGGGACACCGTATCGTCTGGCTACACCTTC. Based on the CDR3 plus reference TRBV9 and TRBJ1-2, the full variable domain is DSGVTQTPKHLITATGQRVTLRCSPRSGDLSVYWYQQSLDQGLQFLIQYYNGEERAKGNILERFSAQQFPDLHSELNLSSLELGDSALYFCASSGDTVSSGYTFGSGTRLTVV.

V and J are TRBV10-3 and TRBJ2-7; D remains ambiguous. From germline, CDR1 is ENHRY and CDR2 SYGVKD. The CDR3 is 11 residues long. The V end lost 8 bases, the J end lost 3 bases, and 8 bases lay between the germline ends. The CDR3 loop is CAIGVGYEQYF. In DNA form, the CDR3 reads TGTGCCATCGGGGTTGGCTACGAGCAGTACTTC.

This clonotype has just a few counts. This sequence may be a read error, since a much larger clone differs from it by one base. The rearrangement links TRBV6-2 or TRBV6-3 to TRBJ2-3; 8 nucleotides match TRBD2. Germline V lookup: CDR1 MNHEY, CDR2 SVGEGT. V lost 6 bases and J lost 0; bases outside the gene matches: 5. The CDR3 runs to 15 residues. The DNA for the CDR3 is TGTGCCAGCAGACCCGGGGGGGCTAGCACAGATACGCAGTATTTT. Protein product: CASRPGGASTDTQYF.

This clonotype appeared a few times. This chain uses TRBV11-2 with TRBJ2-3, with D possibly matching TRBD1 (6 bases). This CDR3 contains 15 residues. Germline lookup yields CDR1 SGHAT and CDR2 FQNNGV. V lost 4 bases to trimming and J lost 0 bases, with 11 bases between them. CDR3 sequence (DNA): TGTGCCAGCAGCTCGTGGACAGCGAGCACAGATACGCAGTATTTT. Translation gives CASSSWTASTDTQYF.

This clonotype was detected once. The chain is built from TRBV7-2 and TRBJ1-6, with 11 bases fitting TRBD1. This CDR3 region has 18 residues. Germline trimming cut 4 bases from V and 3 bases from J; bases unmatched to any gene: 8. Germline loops: CDR1 SGHTA, CDR2 FQGNSA. Written as DNA, the CDR3 is TGTGCCAGCAGCTCTAGGGGGGGGACAGGGGGCTATAATTCACCCCTCCACTTT. Amino acids: CASSSRGGTGGYNSPLHF.

This rearrangement joins TRBV12-1 to TRBJ2-3; the tabulated D call, TRBD1, remains unverified against the DNA. TRBV12-1 is given as a pseudogene. CDR3 length equals 16 residues. The CDR3 sequence is CASRPTTGGRADTQYF. DNA of the CDR3: TGTGCCAGCAGGCCCACGACAGGGGGTCGGGCAGATACGCAGTATTTT.

The chain is built from TRBV14 and TRBJ2-5; the D gene is possibly TRBD2 (6 bases). Trimming left V 4 bases short and J 5 bases short, with 20 bases between. The CDR3 has 16 residues. CDR1 and CDR2 from the germline V gene are SGHDN and FVKESK. Here the CDR3 reads CASSPPGLSALETQYF. The CDR3, as DNA: TGTGCCAGCAGCCCCCCGGGACTTTCAGCACTTGAGACCCAGTACTTC.

The rearrangement joins TRBV20-1 to TRBJ2-3; 8 bases are a match to TRBD2. CDR3 length: 15 residues. Trimming took 5 bases from V and 4 from J; bases not matched to a gene: 11. CDR1 is DFQATT, CDR2 SNEGSKA, per germline (reference sequence). The CDR3 DNA reads as TGCAGTGCTCCCCCGGGGGGGCGCCCCTCAGATACGCAGTATTTT. It yields the protein CSAPPGGRPSDTQYF.

In this sample, this clonotype is medium-sized (0.01 to 0.1%). The CDR3 here is CSVEKRWSGGANEQFF. The DNA of the CDR3 is TGCAGCGTTGAAAAACGGTGGAGCGGGGGGGCGAATGAGCAGTTCTTC. This sequence joins TRBV29-1 and TRBJ2-1; 10 nucleotides line up with TRBD2. CDR1 is SQVTM, CDR2 ANQGSEA, per germline. The CDR3 consists of 16 residues. Unmatched junction bases numbered 11, after V lost 2 bases and J lost 7 bases.

V and J are TRBV20-1 and TRBJ2-1, with 8 bases aligning to TRBD1. V was pared by 2 bases and J by 4 bases, with 13 bases of the junction left unmatched. There are 17 residues in the CDR3. Germline CDR1 DFQATT, CDR2 SNEGSKA (reference sequence). The CDR3: CSARLNQGAPAYNEQFF. In nucleotides, the CDR3 is TGCAGTGCTAGATTAAACCAGGGGGCACCAGCATACAATGAGCAGTTCTTC.

The chain has TRBV27 and TRBJ2-7; 11 bases match TRBD2. CDR3 length equals 16 residues. V gave up 2 bases and J gave up 0 bases; unmatched junction bases: 3. Per the germline V gene, CDR1 is MNHEY and CDR2 is SMNVEV (reference sequence). The DNA for the CDR3 is TGTGCCAGCAGTTTAACAACTAGCGGGAGCTCCTACGAGCAGTACTTC. It yields the protein CASSLTTSGSSYEQYF.

This clonotype was counted a few times. This sequence joins TRBV7-9 and TRBJ2-3; TRBD2 matches 10 bases. The ends lost 0 bases at V and 1 base at J; junction bases unmatched: 1. This CDR3 has 16 amino acids. Germline V gene data show CDR1 as SEHNR and CDR2 as FQNEAQ (reference sequence). The chain's CDR3 is CASSLALAGGTDTQYF. The CDR3 DNA reads as TGTGCCAGCAGCTTAGCCCTAGCGGGGGGCACAGATACGCAGTATTTT.

The CDR3 sequence is CSGRRDSQETQYF. As DNA, the CDR3 is TGCAGCGGCCGCCGGGACAGCCAAGAGACCCAGTACTTC. V usage is TRBV29-1 and J usage is TRBJ2-5; 7 bases agree with TRBD1. V trimming: 7 bases; J trimming: 1 base; junction bases outside the gene matches: 6. The CDR3 loop spans 13 amino acids. The germline gives CDR1 SQVTM, CDR2 ANQGSEA.

The rearrangement links TRBV20-1 to TRBJ2-1; perhaps TRBD2 as D (7 bases). Germline V CDR1 and CDR2: DFQATT, SNEGSKA (reference sequence). With 6 bases removed from V and 7 bases from J, the gap between germline ends came to 19 bases. The CDR3 covers 14 residues. The CDR3 reads CSAVGGARSNEQFF. The CDR3 DNA follows: TGCAGTGCCGTGGGGGGGGCGCGGTCGAATGAGCAGTTCTTC.

The genes are TRBV29-1 and TRBJ1-2, with D maybe TRBD1 (5 bases). From germline, CDR1 is SQVTM and CDR2 ANQGSEA. The CDR3 sequence is 15 residues long. V lost 4 bases and J lost 5, with 20 bases in between. CDR3 DNA: TGCAGCGTTGTATCTCCCGGGGGAGAGGGGTATGGCTACACCTTC. Translating gives CSVVSPGGEGYGYTF.

This chain links TRBV24-1 with TRBJ1-3; no reliable D call. CDR3 size: 16 residues. Between the trimmed V and J ends, which lost 2 bases and 0 bases, there was a span of 10 bases. CDR1 KGHDR and CDR2 SFDVKD come from the germline V gene. The CDR3 DNA reads as TGTGCCACCAGTGATTGGAGACGGGACTCTGGAAACACCATATATTTT. It codes for CATSDWRRDSGNTIYF.